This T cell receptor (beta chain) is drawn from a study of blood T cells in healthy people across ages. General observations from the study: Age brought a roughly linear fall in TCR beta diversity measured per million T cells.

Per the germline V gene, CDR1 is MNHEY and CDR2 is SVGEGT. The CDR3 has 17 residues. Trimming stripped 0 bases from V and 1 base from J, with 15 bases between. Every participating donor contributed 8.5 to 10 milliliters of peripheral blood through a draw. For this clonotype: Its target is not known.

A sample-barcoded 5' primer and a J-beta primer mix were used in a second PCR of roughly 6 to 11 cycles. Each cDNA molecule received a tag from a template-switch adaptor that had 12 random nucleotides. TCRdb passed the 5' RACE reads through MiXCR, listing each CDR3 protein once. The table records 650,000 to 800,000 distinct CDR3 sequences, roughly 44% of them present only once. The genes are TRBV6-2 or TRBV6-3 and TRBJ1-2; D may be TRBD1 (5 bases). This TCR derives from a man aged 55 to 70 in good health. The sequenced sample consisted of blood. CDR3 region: CASSYSIRTPNNYGYTF. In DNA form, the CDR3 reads TGTGCCAGCAGTTACTCAATAAGGACACCGAATAACTATGGCTACACCTTC.